The 30 T cell receptor beta chains in this list originate from one sample, sequenced in a study of Graves' ophthalmopathy and Graves' hyperthyroidism. Amplification of TCR beta CDR3 regions used RNA transcripts. HTBI primers primed a first-round RT-PCR, and a second-round multiplex PCR followed. TCRdb reprocessed the multiplex PCR reads via MiXCR and lists one record per CDR3 protein. Among some 410,000 distinct CDR3 sequences listed, 20% to 25% were seen once. Sequenced input: peripheral blood. These TCRs come from a woman aged 18-29 years with stable Graves' hyperthyroidism.

Points on this clonotype: It may be a read error: a sequence one base away is much more abundant. Lacking the conserved final phenylalanine or tryptophan, this CDR3 likely reflects a read error. The chain recombines TRBV6-1 with TRBJ1-1; D is uncertain. The germline CDR1 and CDR2 sequences are MNHNS and SASEGT. CDR3 size: 11 residues. Here the CDR3 reads CTSGRGTEAFL. CDR3 in DNA: TGTACCAGCGGGCGAGGGACTGAAGCTTTCTTG.

The chain has TRBV19 and TRBJ2-7; maybe TRBD1 (6 bases). Germline V CDR1 and CDR2: LNHDA, SQIVND (reference sequence). The CDR3 sequence is 13 residues long. Trimming stripped 3 bases from V and 8 bases from J, with 14 bases between. CDR3 DNA sequence: TGTGCCAGTAGTATGGGCCAGGGGTTGAAGCAGTACTTC. Encoded protein: CASSMGQGLKQYF. The whole variable domain, filled in from reference TRBV19 and TRBJ2-7, reads DGGITQSPKYLFRKEGQNVTLSCEQNLNHDAMYWYRQDPGQGLRLIYYSQIVNDFQKGDIAEGYSVSREKKESFPLTVTSAQKNPTAFYLCASSMGQGLKQYFGPGTRLTVT.

This clonotype was counted at least ten times. The chain links TRBV11-2 to TRBJ2-7; D may be TRBD1 (6 bases). The V end was cut by 1 base, the J end by 0 bases, with 10 bases between. This CDR3 region has 15 residues. The germline V gene encodes CDR1 SGHAT and CDR2 FQNNGV. CDR3 amino acids: CASSLGRGYSYEQYF. The CDR3 DNA reads as TGTGCCAGCAGCTTAGGCAGGGGATACTCCTACGAGCAGTACTTC.

Many counts were recorded for this clonotype. V usage is TRBV28 and J usage is TRBJ2-5; a possible D gene is TRBD2 (6 bases). This CDR3 is 14 amino acids long. The V end was cut by 8 bases, the J end by 1 base, with 14 bases between. CDR1 and CDR2 (germline): MDHEN, SYDVKM. The CDR3 nucleotides are TGTGCCAGCGAAGGAGGCGGGGTCCAAGAGACCCAGTACTTC. Its translation: CASEGGGVQETQYF.

This clonotype has just a few counts. The rearrangement links TRBV7-2 to TRBJ2-3; 10 bases line up with TRBD2. The ends lost 5 bases at V and 3 bases at J; junction bases unmatched: 5. Per germline, CDR1 SGHTA and CDR2 FQGNSA. This CDR3 is built from 15 residues. The CDR3 loop reads CASSVSGRRTDTQYF. The CDR3 region has the DNA TGTGCCAGCAGCGTTAGCGGGAGGAGGACAGATACGCAGTATTTT.

This clonotype was found many times. The chain couples TRBV5-6 to TRBJ2-7; D unclear. Between the trimmed V and J ends, which lost 7 bases and 2 bases, there was a span of 16 bases. Per germline, CDR1 SGHDT and CDR2 YYEEEE. This CDR3 comprises 14 residues. Written as DNA, the CDR3 is TGTGCCAGCGGAAAGCGATCCCGAACCTACGAGCAGTACTTC. Translated: CASGKRSRTYEQYF.

This clonotype was seen ten or more times. CDR3 coding DNA: TGTGCCAGCAGCCGTTCCAGCGGGACCCTATCCTACGAGCAGTACTTC. It is translated as CASSRSSGTLSYEQYF. This chain connects TRBV11-2 to TRBJ2-7, with TRBD2 identical over 7 bases. This CDR3 spans 16 amino acids. V dropped 5 bases and J dropped 1; count of bases not matched to a gene: 11. Germline lookup yields CDR1 SGHAT and CDR2 FQNNGV.

This clonotype showed up many times. The chain uses TRBV20-1 and TRBJ2-7; the match to TRBD2 covers 8 bases. The germline V gene has CDR1 DFQATT and CDR2 SNEGSKA (reference sequence). The CDR3 totals 13 residues. CDR3 coding DNA: TGCAGCAATTCATTAGCGGGATTCTACGAGCAGTACTTC. Its translation: CSNSLAGFYEQYF.

This clonotype has just a few counts. The V call is TRBV4-3, the J call TRBJ2-7, with TRBD2 identical over 7 bases. This CDR3 is 18 amino acids long. Per the germline V gene, CDR1 is LGHNA and CDR2 is YSLEER. V was pared by 1 base and J by 2 bases, with 14 bases of the junction left unmatched. The CDR3 spells CASSQAQGERDRTYEQYF. CDR3 coding DNA: TGCGCCAGCAGCCAAGCCCAGGGTGAGCGGGATAGGACCTACGAGCAGTACTTC.

This clonotype occurred many times. J is TRBJ2-5 and V is TRBV7-3, with 8 positions matching TRBD2. CDR1 and CDR2 from the germline V gene are SGHTA and FQGTGA. CDR3 size: 18 residues. V shed 2 bases and J 2 bases; nucleotides not matched to a gene: 13. DNA of the CDR3: TGTGCCAGCAGCTTATACGGGGGGGTGGCCTCGACACAAGAGACCCAGTACTTC. Protein product: CASSLYGGVASTQETQYF.

This clonotype was seen many times. This chain joins TRBV5-1 and TRBJ1-1; TRBD1 aligns across 9 bases. This CDR3 region has 16 residues. Germline V lookup: CDR1 SGHRS, CDR2 YFSETQ. V lost 4 bases to trimming and J lost 0 bases; unmatched junction nucleotides: 7. The CDR3 sequence: CASSDRDRAMNTEAFF. CDR3 nucleotide sequence: TGCGCCAGCAGCGACCGGGACAGGGCTATGAACACTGAAGCTTTCTTT.

The chain combines TRBV28 with TRBJ2-7; 7 bases are a match to TRBD1. Germline loops: CDR1 MDHEN, CDR2 SYDVKM. The CDR3 totals 13 residues. V was pared by 5 bases and J by 6 bases, with 7 bases of the junction left unmatched. CDR3 coding DNA: TGTGCCAGCAGTCCCGACAGGGTTGTCGAGCAGTACTTC. Translation gives CASSPDRVVEQYF.

This clonotype was seen many times. The chain is built from TRBV2 and TRBJ1-6; 8 nucleotides match TRBD1. The CDR3 has 14 residues. The trim removed 6 bases at V and 7 bases at J, leaving 5 bases unmatched. CDR1 and CDR2 (germline): SNHLY, FYNNEI. The CDR3: CASRADRVNSPLHF. CDR3 in DNA: TGTGCCAGCAGAGCGGACAGGGTGAATTCACCCCTCCACTTT. The entire variable domain, with the rest obtained from reference TRBV2 and TRBJ1-6, is as follows: EPEVTQTPSHQVTQMGQEVILRCVPISNHLYFYWYRQILGQKVEFLVSFYNNEISEKSEIFDDQFSVERPDGSNFTLKIRSTKLEDSAMYFCASRADRVNSPLHFGNGTRLTVT.

This clonotype was recorded at least ten times. The chain carries TRBV19 and TRBJ1-2, with 7 bases that match TRBD1. The V gene's germline CDR1 is LNHDA and CDR2 SQIVND (reference sequence). The CDR3 consists of 13 residues. V shed 3 bases, J shed 7 bases, and the junction held 5 bases outside the gene matches. CDR3 sequence: CASSMGTVGGYTF. As DNA, the CDR3 is TGTGCCAGTAGTATGGGGACAGTCGGTGGCTACACCTTC.

This clonotype was counted ten times or more. V usage is TRBV27 and J usage is TRBJ2-7, with TRBD1 identical over 7 bases. Trimming removed 11 bases from V and 0 bases from J; junction bases left unmatched: 19. Germline CDR1 reads MNHEY; CDR2 reads SMNVEV (reference sequence). The CDR3 is made up of 17 amino acids. CDR3 DNA sequence: TGTGCCCCTCAAAAGGTGGGACAGCCAAGGAGCTCCTACGAGCAGTACTTC. Translated: CAPQKVGQPRSSYEQYF.

This clonotype was seen ten or more times. The chain recombines TRBV28 with TRBJ1-6; D may be TRBD1 (6 bases). Germline V gene lookup returns CDR1 MDHEN and CDR2 SYDVKM. V dropped 5 bases and J dropped 6 bases, with 8 bases sitting between them. The CDR3 runs 13 residues. Here the CDR3 DNA reads TGTGCCAGCAGTACAGGGCGTAATTCACCCCTCCACTTT. Protein: CASSTGRNSPLHF.

This rearrangement joins TRBV12-3 or TRBV12-4 to TRBJ1-1; D is possibly TRBD1 (5 bases). Trimming took off 3 bases at V and 4 bases at J, with 6 bases between the two ends. This CDR3 contains 12 residues. CDR3 DNA sequence: TGTGCCAGCAGTTTGACAGCCACTGAAGCTTTCTTT. It encodes CASSLTATEAFF.

This clonotype was recorded many times. The V and J genes are TRBV20-1 and TRBJ2-7; TRBD2 agrees at 8 bases. Germline CDR1 reads DFQATT; CDR2 reads SNEGSKA (reference sequence). V gave up 6 bases and J gave up 2 bases; unmatched junction bases: 9. This CDR3 comprises 14 residues. CDR3 protein: CSAHLAGLPYEQYF. The CDR3 coding sequence is TGCAGTGCGCATTTAGCGGGATTGCCCTACGAGCAGTACTTC.

The rearrangement uses TRBV11-2 and TRBJ2-7, with 8 bases that match TRBD2. CDR1 SGHAT and CDR2 FQNNGV come from the germline V gene. The V gene end was trimmed by 0 bases and the J gene end by 6 bases; junction bases not matched to a gene: 7. The CDR3 loop spans 15 amino acids. The CDR3 sequence is CASSLDYPGGREQYF. CDR3 DNA sequence: TGTGCCAGCAGCTTAGATTACCCGGGGGGGCGCGAGCAGTACTTC.

This clonotype occurred a few times. The chain has TRBV2 and TRBJ2-7; 11 bases align to TRBD2. This CDR3 is 15 amino acids long. Trimming took 0 bases from V and 3 from J; bases not matched to a gene: 1. Germline CDR1 reads SNHLY; CDR2 reads FYNNEI. The CDR3 coding sequence is TGTGCCAGCAGTGAAGCTAGCGGGAGGGTCTACGAGCAGTACTTC. It translates to CASSEASGRVYEQYF.

This clonotype was seen at least ten times. The gene calls are TRBV10-2 and TRBJ2-7; the match to TRBD2 covers 7 bases. The CDR3 is 15 residues long. Germline lookup yields CDR1 WSHSY and CDR2 SAAADI. V was pared by 6 bases and J by 4 bases, with 12 bases of the junction left unmatched. CDR3 region: CASRVTAGVGYEQYF. The CDR3 DNA sequence: TGCGCCAGCAGGGTTACGGCGGGAGTCGGGTACGAGCAGTACTTC.

This clonotype was seen at least ten times. J is TRBJ1-1 and V is TRBV12-3 or TRBV12-4; TRBD1 might be the D (6 bases). Trimming took off 6 bases at V and 1 base at J, with 9 bases between the two ends. This CDR3 contains 13 residues. This CDR3 is CASSPTGNTEAFF. The CDR3 nucleotides are TGTGCCAGCAGCCCGACAGGGAACACTGAAGCTTTCTTT.

This clonotype was seen at least ten times. This rearrangement joins TRBV24-1 to TRBJ1-2; a weak D match, TRBD1 (5 bases). The germline V gene encodes CDR1 KGHDR and CDR2 SFDVKD. This CDR3 region has 15 residues. Trimming cost V 3 bases and J 3 bases, with 13 bases left between them. CDR3 sequence (DNA): TGTGCCACCAGTGATCCGGGGACCGGGGACTATGGCTACACCTTC. Its translation is CATSDPGTGDYGYTF.

This clonotype was seen a handful of times. A much larger clonotype is one base distant, so this may be a read error. The rearrangement links TRBV6-1 to TRBJ1-3; possibly TRBD1 for D (6 bases). Germline V gene data show CDR1 as MNHNS and CDR2 as SASEGT. This CDR3 contains 15 residues. The CDR3 loop is CASSATGHSGNTICF. The DNA for the CDR3 is TGTGCCAGCAGTGCCACAGGGCACTCTGGAAACACCATATGTTTT.

In its sample, this clonotype was seen many times. This chain uses TRBV25-1 with TRBJ1-1; possibly TRBD1 for D (6 bases). Germline V lookup: CDR1 MGHDK, CDR2 SYGVNS. The CDR3 sequence is 15 residues long. Trimming took 7 bases from V and 4 from J, leaving 19 bases between them. This chain's CDR3 is CASTRQAPWGTEAFF. The CDR3 DNA follows: TGTGCCAGCACCAGACAGGCACCGTGGGGCACTGAAGCTTTCTTT.

This clonotype was counted at least ten times. The rearrangement joins TRBV5-1 to TRBJ2-5; 7 positions agree with TRBD2. With V trimmed by 7 bases and J by 2 bases, 5 bases remained unmatched. Germline V gene data show CDR1 as SGHRS and CDR2 as YFSETQ. The CDR3 runs 13 residues. The CDR3 coding sequence is TGCGCCAGCCGCGGGAGCGTGCAAGAGACCCAGTACTTC. This encodes CASRGSVQETQYF.

The J gene is TRBJ2-7, the V gene TRBV28; the match to TRBD1 covers 9 bases. Germline values: CDR1 MDHEN, CDR2 SYDVKM. With V trimmed by 8 bases and J by 9 bases, 14 bases remained unmatched. The length of the CDR3 is 14 residues. The CDR3 nucleotides read TGTGCCAGCGAGTCGAGGGGGACAGGGAATGTGCAGTACTTC. This encodes CASESRGTGNVQYF.

This clonotype occurred many times. The CDR3 bases are TGCGCCAGCAGCTTGGCCCAAGACGAAGCTTTCTTT. Protein sequence: CASSLAQDEAFF. V and J are TRBV5-1 and TRBJ1-1; no clear D gene. The ends were cut back, 0 bases at V and 8 bases at J, with 8 bases in the middle. The CDR3 contains 12 residues. From germline, CDR1 is SGHRS and CDR2 YFSETQ.

In the case of this clonotype: A much larger clone lies a single base off, so this may be a read error. The CDR3 does not close with the conserved phenylalanine or tryptophan, likely indicating a read error. The limits of the CDR3 on the DNA are not certain, so only TCRdb's listed CDR3 is given. This chain connects TRBV6-1 to TRBJ2-7; TRBD1, the D gene given by the table, was not confirmed from the DNA. Germline V lookup: CDR1 MNHNS, CDR2 SASEGT. Ends included, the CDR3 has 15 residues. CDR3 sequence reads: CASRQFPGTNYEQDL.

The table lists this clonotype with many counts. J is TRBJ1-6 and V is TRBV5-6; D possibly corresponds to TRBD1 (6 bases). CDR1 is SGHDT and CDR2 is YYEEEE in the germline V gene. The CDR3 loop spans 15 amino acids. V dropped 4 bases and J dropped 5 bases, with 13 bases sitting between them. The CDR3 loop reads CASSVHTGNNSPLHF. DNA of the CDR3: TGTGCCAGCAGCGTTCACACAGGGAATAATTCACCCCTCCACTTT.